This T cell receptor beta chain is from a study of beta chain features in type 1 diabetes. Study in general: Across the samples, more than 85 million sorted cells were examined in total. The study's findings and limits: In every one of the four CD4+ subsets, TCRB CDR3s were moderately but significantly shorter in Type 1 diabetes patients.

This clone turned up a few times. The antigen is undetermined. Isolated RNA was reverse transcribed in full, so expressed TCRB transcripts were sequenced. Sequenced by immunoSEQ multiplex PCR; TCRdb stores in-frame clones only, minus some. This table holds 200,000 to 250,000 clones, 16% found once. Sequences were obtained from naive CD4+ T cells from blood. This TCR was recovered from a man aged 25-45 years with type 1 diabetes.

This CDR3 reads CASSIFRENTEAFF. CDR3 nucleotide sequence: TGTGCCAGTAGTATTTTCAGGGAAAACACTGAAGCTTTCTTT. The J gene is TRBJ1-1, the V gene TRBV19; perhaps TRBD1 as D (5 bases). The germline CDR1 and CDR2 sequences are LNHDA and SQIVND (reference sequence). V dropped 3 bases and J dropped 2 bases, with 10 bases sitting between them. The CDR3 covers 14 residues. Full variable domain (rest looked up from reference TRBV19 and TRBJ1-1): DGGITQSPKYLFRKEGQNVTLSCEQNLNHDAMYWYRQDPGQGLRLIYYSQIVNDFQKGDIAEGYSVSREKKESFPLTVTSAQKNPTAFYLCASSIFRENTEAFFGQGTRLTVV.